The present TCR beta chain was sequenced within a study of blood T cell repertoires in COVID-19. Study-wide background: COVID-19 samples from acute and convalescent phases originated in the United States, Italy and Spain. PBMCs, B-cell-depleted T cells, or T cells provided the cDNA or gDNA that made up the material.

Between the trimmed V and J ends, which lost 4 bases and 0 bases, there was a span of 7 bases. Germline V gene data show CDR1 as MGHRA and CDR2 as YSYEKL. The CDR3 totals 15 residues. Methods used by the authors: By means of reference gene primer amplification, nucleated cell counts were estimated. TCRdb's table, derived via immunoSEQ multiplex PCR, lists solely in-frame clones and lacks some. V, J and clone size are taken as reported in that table, and D and trimming were inferred from the DNA itself. The sample has about 100,000 clones, 87% seen once. The sequenced sample was peripheral blood. The receptor comes from a man in his thirties or forties in a cohort sampled during active COVID-19. This chain connects TRBV4-1 to TRBJ2-6; no reliable D call. The CDR3 DNA reads as TGCGCCAGCAGCCCATACAACTCTGGGGCCAACGTCCTGACTTTC. This codes for CASSPYNSGANVLTF.